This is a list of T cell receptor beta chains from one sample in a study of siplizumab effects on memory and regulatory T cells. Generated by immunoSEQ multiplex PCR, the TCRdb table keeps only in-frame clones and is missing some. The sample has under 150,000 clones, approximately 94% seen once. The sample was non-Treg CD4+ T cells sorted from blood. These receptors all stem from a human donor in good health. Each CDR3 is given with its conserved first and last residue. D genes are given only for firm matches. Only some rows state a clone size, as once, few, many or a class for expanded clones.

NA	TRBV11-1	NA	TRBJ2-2	CASSLMDYTGELFF	TGTGCCAGCAGCTTAATGGATTACACCGGGGAGCTGTTTTTT
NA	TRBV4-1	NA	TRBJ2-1	CASSQDPGGPAYNEQFF	TGCGCCAGCAGCCAAGATCCGGGCGGCCCAGCCTACAATGAGCAGTTCTTC
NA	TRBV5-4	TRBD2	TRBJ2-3	CASTPGGAGVRTDTQYF	TGTGCCAGCACCCCTGGGGGAGCGGGAGTTCGCACAGATACGCAGTATTTT
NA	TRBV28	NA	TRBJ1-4	CASSLDQGTNEKLFF	TGTGCCAGCAGTTTAGATCAGGGGACTAATGAAAAACTGTTTTTT
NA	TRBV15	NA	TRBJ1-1	CATSRDSITEAFF	TGTGCCACCAGCAGAGATTCGATCACTGAAGCTTTCTTT
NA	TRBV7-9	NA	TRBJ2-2	CASSFSTERTGELFF	TGTGCCAGCAGCTTCTCGACAGAACGCACCGGGGAGCTGTTTTTT
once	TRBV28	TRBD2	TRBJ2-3	CASSPSGSKVDTQYF	TGTGCCAGCAGTCCTAGCGGGAGCAAGGTGGATACGCAGTATTTT
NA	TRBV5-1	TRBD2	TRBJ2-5	CASSSSLTSKSETQYF	TGCGCCAGCAGCTCGTCCCTGACTAGCAAATCGGAGACCCAGTACTTC
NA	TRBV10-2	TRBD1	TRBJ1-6	CASSEQGNSPLHF	TGCGCCAGCAGTGAACAGGGGAATTCACCCCTCCACTTT
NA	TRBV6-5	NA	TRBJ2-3	CASRASTDTQYF	TGTGCCAGCCGGGCTAGCACAGATACGCAGTATTTT
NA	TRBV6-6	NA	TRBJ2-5	CASSLTGTQETQYF	TGTGCCAGCAGTTTAACCGGGACTCAAGAGACCCAGTACTTC
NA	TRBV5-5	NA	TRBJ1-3	CASSLYGQGTGNTIYF	TGTGCCAGCAGCTTGTACGGGCAGGGGACTGGAAACACCATATATTTT
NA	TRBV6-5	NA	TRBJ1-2	CASSYEGFGYTF	TGTGCCAGCAGTTATGAGGGATTCGGCTACACCTTC
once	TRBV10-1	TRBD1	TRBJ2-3	CASSLGGQGTDTQYF	TGCGCCAGCAGTTTAGGGGGCCAGGGGACAGATACGCAGTATTTT
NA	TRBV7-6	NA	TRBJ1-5	CASSLTGLQPQHF	TGTGCCAGCAGCTTAACTGGATTGCAGCCCCAGCATTTT
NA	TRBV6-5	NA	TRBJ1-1	CASRRGFGGTEAFF	TGTGCCAGCAGAAGGGGGTTTGGTGGCACTGAAGCTTTCTTT
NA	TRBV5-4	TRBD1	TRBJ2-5	CASSKGQGALETQYF	TGTGCCAGCAGCAAGGGACAGGGGGCTTTGGAGACCCAGTACTTC
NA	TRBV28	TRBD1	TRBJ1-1	CASRDRTPGGAFF	TGTGCCAGCCGGGACAGGACTCCGGGAGGAGCTTTCTTT
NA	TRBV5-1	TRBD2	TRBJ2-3	CASSLAGTSVPDTQYF	TGCGCCAGCAGCTTGGCCGGGACTAGCGTCCCAGATACGCAGTATTTT
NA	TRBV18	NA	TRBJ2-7	CASSPGGQSYEQYF	TGTGCCAGCTCACCAGGGGGGCAGAGCTACGAGCAGTACTTC
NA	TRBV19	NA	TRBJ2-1	CASSGWTYSSYNEQFF	TGTGCCAGTAGTGGGTGGACTTATAGCTCCTACAATGAGCAGTTCTTC
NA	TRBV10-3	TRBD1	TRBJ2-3	CAISAIGEGQGKDTQYF	TGTGCCATCAGTGCAATTGGGGAGGGACAGGGGAAAGATACGCAGTATTTT
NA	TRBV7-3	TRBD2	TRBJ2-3	CASSVGSGMDTQYF	TGTGCCAGCAGCGTGGGTAGCGGGATGGATACGCAGTATTTT
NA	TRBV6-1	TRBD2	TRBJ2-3	CASSTREAATQYF	TGTGCCAGCAGTACTCGGGAGGCGGCTACGCAGTATTTT
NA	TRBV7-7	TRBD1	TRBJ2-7	CASSLRDSPTYEQYF	TGTGCCAGCAGCTTACGGGACAGTCCAACCTACGAGCAGTACTTC
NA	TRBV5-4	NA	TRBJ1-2	CASSAKGEGRGYTF	TGTGCCAGCAGCGCCAAGGGGGAGGGTCGGGGCTACACCTTC
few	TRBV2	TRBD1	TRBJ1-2	CASHPGQGAAYGYTF	TGTGCCAGCCATCCGGGACAGGGAGCGGCCTATGGCTACACCTTC
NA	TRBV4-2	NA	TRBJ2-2	CASSQSRGGRAGELFF	TGTGCCAGCAGCCAATCAAGGGGTGGCAGGGCCGGGGAGCTGTTTTTT
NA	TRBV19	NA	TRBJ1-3	CASSVFGNTIYF	TGTGCCAGTAGCGTTTTTGGAAACACCATATATTTT
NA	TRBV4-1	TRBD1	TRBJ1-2	CASSQPTGARRGYTF	TGCGCCAGCAGCCAACCGACAGGGGCCCGACGGGGCTACACCTTC
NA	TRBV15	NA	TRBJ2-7	CATSRDPGRGGYF	TGTGCCACCAGCAGAGATCCCGGCAGGGGTGGGTACTTC
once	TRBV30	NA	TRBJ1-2	CAWTPGQIGYTF	TGTGCCTGGACCCCAGGGCAGATCGGCTACACCTTC
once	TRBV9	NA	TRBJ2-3	CASSVGSGPADTQYF	TGTGCCAGCAGCGTGGGTAGCGGCCCGGCCGATACGCAGTATTTT
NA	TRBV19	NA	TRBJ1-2	CASSRWGSYGYTF	TGTGCCAGTAGTCGTTGGGGGAGCTATGGCTACACCTTC
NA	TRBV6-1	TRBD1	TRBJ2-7	CASRGTGRSYEQYF	TGTGCCAGCCGGGGGACAGGGAGGTCCTACGAGCAGTACTTC
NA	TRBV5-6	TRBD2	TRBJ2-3	CASSPGLAGDPSTDTQYF	TGTGCCAGCAGCCCTGGACTAGCGGGGGACCCGTCCACAGATACGCAGTATTTT
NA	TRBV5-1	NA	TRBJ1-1	CASSLERNTEAFF	TGCGCCAGCAGCTTGGAAAGGAACACTGAAGCTTTCTTT
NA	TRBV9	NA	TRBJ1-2	CASSVGGTAHYGYTF	TGTGCCAGCAGCGTAGGAGGTACAGCACACTATGGCTACACCTTC
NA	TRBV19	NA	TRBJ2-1	CASSIRGYNEQFF	TGTGCCAGTAGTATCAGGGGTTACAATGAGCAGTTCTTC
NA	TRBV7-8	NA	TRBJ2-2	CASSLVGGGHTGELFF	TGTGCCAGCAGCTTAGTGGGCGGGGGCCACACCGGGGAGCTGTTTTTT
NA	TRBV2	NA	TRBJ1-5	CASSDASRVTNQPQHF	TGTGCCAGCAGTGACGCCTCGCGGGTCACGAATCAGCCCCAGCATTTT
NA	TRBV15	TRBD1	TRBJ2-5	CATSTRGQGEETQYF	TGTGCCACCAGCACTAGGGGGCAGGGAGAAGAGACCCAGTACTTC
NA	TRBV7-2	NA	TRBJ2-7	CASSFHGDGSYEQYF	TGTGCCAGCAGCTTCCACGGGGACGGATCCTACGAGCAGTACTTC
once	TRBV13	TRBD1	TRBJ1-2	CASSFTGGSYGYTF	TGTGCCAGCAGTTTCACAGGGGGTAGCTATGGCTACACCTTC
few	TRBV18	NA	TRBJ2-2	CASSPGSLNTGELFF	TGTGCCAGCTCACCGGGCTCTCTAAACACCGGGGAGCTGTTTTTT
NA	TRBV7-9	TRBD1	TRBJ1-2	CASSSYVGRGYGYTF	TGTGCCAGCAGCTCCTATGTCGGCAGGGGGTATGGCTACACCTTC
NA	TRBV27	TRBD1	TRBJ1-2	CASSLRQGGNYGYTF	TGTGCCAGCAGTCTCCGACAGGGGGGAAACTATGGCTACACCTTC
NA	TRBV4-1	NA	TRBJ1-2	CASSQGGDKNYGYTF	TGCGCCAGCAGCCAGGGGGGAGACAAGAACTATGGCTACACCTTC
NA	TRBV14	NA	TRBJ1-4	CASSQEQFDEKLFF	TGTGCCAGCAGCCAAGAACAGTTTGATGAAAAACTGTTTTTT
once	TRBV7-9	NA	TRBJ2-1	CASSLGGINEQFF	TGTGCCAGCAGCTTAGGGGGGATAAATGAGCAGTTCTTC
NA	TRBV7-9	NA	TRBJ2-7	CASSPSAYEQYF	TGTGCCAGCAGTCCTAGCGCCTACGAGCAGTACTTC
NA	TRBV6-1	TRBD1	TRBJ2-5	CASSLWDSKETQYF	TGTGCCAGCAGTCTCTGGGACAGTAAAGAGACCCAGTACTTC
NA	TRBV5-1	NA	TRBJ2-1	CASSTTRAGSHNEQFF	TGCGCCAGCAGTACTACCCGGGCGGGCTCGCACAATGAGCAGTTCTTC
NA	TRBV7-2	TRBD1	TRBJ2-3	CASSLQPRGQSDTQYF	TGTGCCAGCAGCCTACAACCGAGGGGGCAGTCCGATACGCAGTATTTT
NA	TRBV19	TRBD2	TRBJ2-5	CASGGGRLAGTPRTQYF	TGTGCCAGTGGAGGGGGACGACTAGCGGGGACCCCCAGGACCCAGTACTTC
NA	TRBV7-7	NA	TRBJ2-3	CASSFSGTDTQYF	TGTGCTAGCAGCTTCTCGGGGACAGATACGCAGTATTTT
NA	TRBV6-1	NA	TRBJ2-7	CASTAARAF	TGTGCCAGCACGGCGGCCAGGGCCTTC
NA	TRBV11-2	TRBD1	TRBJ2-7	CASSPGQGAPYEQYF	TGTGCCAGCAGCCCAGGACAGGGGGCTCCCTACGAGCAGTACTTC
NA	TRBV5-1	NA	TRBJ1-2	CASSIGNVAYGYTF	TGCGCCAGCAGCATAGGAAACGTCGCCTATGGCTACACCTTC